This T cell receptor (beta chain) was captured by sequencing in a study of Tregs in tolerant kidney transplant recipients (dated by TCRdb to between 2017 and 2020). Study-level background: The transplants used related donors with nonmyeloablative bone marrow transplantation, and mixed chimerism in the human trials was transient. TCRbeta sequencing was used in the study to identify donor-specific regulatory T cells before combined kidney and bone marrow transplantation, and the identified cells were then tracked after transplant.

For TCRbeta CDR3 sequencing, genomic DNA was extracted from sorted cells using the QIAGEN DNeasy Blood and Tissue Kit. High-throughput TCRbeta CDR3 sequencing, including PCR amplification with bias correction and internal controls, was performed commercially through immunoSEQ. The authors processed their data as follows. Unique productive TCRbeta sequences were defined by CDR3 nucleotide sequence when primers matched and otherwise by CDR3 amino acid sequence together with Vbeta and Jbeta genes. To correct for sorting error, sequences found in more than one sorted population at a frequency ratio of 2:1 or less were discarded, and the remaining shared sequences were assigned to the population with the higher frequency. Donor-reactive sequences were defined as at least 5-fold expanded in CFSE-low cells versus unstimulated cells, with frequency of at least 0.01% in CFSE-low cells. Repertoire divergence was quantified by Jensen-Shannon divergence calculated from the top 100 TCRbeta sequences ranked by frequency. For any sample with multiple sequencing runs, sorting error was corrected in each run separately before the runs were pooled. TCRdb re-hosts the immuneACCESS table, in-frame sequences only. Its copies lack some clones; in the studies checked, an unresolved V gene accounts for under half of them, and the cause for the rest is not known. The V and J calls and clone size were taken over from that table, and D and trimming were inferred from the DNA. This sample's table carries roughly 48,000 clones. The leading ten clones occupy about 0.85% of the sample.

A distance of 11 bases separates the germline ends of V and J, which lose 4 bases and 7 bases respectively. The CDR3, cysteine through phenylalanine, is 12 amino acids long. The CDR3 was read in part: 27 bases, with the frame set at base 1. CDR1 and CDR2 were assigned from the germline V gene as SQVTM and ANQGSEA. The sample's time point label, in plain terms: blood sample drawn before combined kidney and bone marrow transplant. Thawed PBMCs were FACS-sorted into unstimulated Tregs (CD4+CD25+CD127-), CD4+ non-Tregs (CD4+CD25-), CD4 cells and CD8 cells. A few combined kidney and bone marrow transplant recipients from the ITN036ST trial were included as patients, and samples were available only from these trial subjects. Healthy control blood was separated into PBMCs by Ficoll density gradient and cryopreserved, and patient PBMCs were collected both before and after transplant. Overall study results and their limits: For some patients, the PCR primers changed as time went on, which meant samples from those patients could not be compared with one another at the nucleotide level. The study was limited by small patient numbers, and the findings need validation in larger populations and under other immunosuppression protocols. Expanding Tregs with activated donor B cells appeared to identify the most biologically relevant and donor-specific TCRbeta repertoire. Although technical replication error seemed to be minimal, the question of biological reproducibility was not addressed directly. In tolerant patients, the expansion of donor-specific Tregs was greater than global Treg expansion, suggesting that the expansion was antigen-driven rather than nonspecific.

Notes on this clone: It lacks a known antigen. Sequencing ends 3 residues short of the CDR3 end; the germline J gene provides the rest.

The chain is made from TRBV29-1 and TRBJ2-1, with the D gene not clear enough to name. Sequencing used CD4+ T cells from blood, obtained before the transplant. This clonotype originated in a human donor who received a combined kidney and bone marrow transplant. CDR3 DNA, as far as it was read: TGCAGCGTTGGCGAGTCCGAAAATGAG. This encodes CSVGESENE. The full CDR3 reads CSVGESENEQFF.